These T cell receptor beta chains were read from a single sample in a study of type 1 regulatory T cells. A single record per CDR3 protein comes from TCRdb applying MiXCR to the reads. The sample has about 69,000 distinct CDR3 sequences, less than 25% seen once. These receptors have no identified antigens. The source material was cultured type 1 regulatory T (Tr1) cells, either the whole culture or a sorted fraction (not recorded which). The source is a human donor in good health. Each CDR3 is given with its conserved first and last residue. D genes are given only for firm matches. A clone size is listed for some rows: how often the clone was seen (once, few, many), or a class if it is expanded.

D,J,V,size,CDR3,DNA
TRBD2,TRBJ2-7,TRBV20-1,.,CSTEGTSIGHEQYF,TGCAGTACAGAAGGGACTAGTATTGGTCACGAGCAGTACTTC
.,TRBJ2-3,TRBV19,.,CATAGSWDTQYF,TGTGCCACCGCGGGGTCTTGGGATACGCAGTATTTT
TRBD2,TRBJ2-2,TRBV5-1,once,CASSFVIAGDGELFF,TGCGCCAGCAGCTTTGTAATAGCGGGAGACGGGGAGCTGTTTTTT
.,TRBJ1-4,TRBV29-1,.,CSVAPRDTNEKLFF,TGCAGCGTCGCACCCCGAGACACTAATGAAAAACTGTTTTTT
TRBD1,TRBJ2-7,TRBV24-1,.,CATSRTGFVEQYF,TGTGCCACCAGCCGGACAGGGTTCGTCGAGCAGTACTTC
.,TRBJ1-6,TRBV7-2,many,CASSLDGVGSPLHF,TGTGCCAGCAGCTTAGACGGCGTCGGTTCACCCCTCCACTTT
TRBD2,TRBJ2-6,TRBV6-5,many,CASSFGLAGANVLTF,TGTGCCAGCAGTTTCGGACTAGCTGGGGCCAACGTCCTGACTTTC
TRBD1,TRBJ2-2,TRBV10-3,.,CAISGDRGGGELFF,TGTGCCATCAGTGGTGACAGGGGAGGCGGGGAGCTGTTTTTT
.,TRBJ2-7,TRBV20-1,.,CSASPRLHNYEQYF,TGCAGTGCTAGTCCTAGACTTCACAACTACGAGCAGTACTTC
.,TRBJ2-1,TRBV6-2/TRBV6-3,.,CASMEGLSYNEQFF,TGTGCCAGCATGGAGGGTCTCTCCTACAATGAGCAGTTCTTC
.,TRBJ1-3,TRBV20-1,few,CSAVDRNSGNTIYF,TGCAGTGCCGTAGACCGAAACTCTGGAAACACCATATATTTT
.,TRBJ1-2,TRBV5-5,.,CASSLEEYGYTF,TGTGCCAGCAGCTTGGAAGAATATGGCTACACCTTC
TRBD2,TRBJ2-2,TRBV5-5,.,CASTPTLSGSWSGELFF,TGTGCCAGCACCCCGACCCTTAGCGGGAGTTGGTCCGGGGAGCTGTTTTTT
TRBD2,TRBJ2-7,TRBV6-1,few,CASSGTPGTTYEQYF,TGTGCCAGCAGTGGTACCCCCGGGACTACCTACGAGCAGTACTTC
.,TRBJ1-4,TRBV7-9,.,CASSPAGAVNEKLFF,TGTGCCAGCAGCCCCGCCGGGGCAGTAAATGAAAAACTGTTTTTT
.,TRBJ1-6,TRBV21-1,.,CASSTSPGVDSPLHF,TGTGCCAGCAGCACCAGTCCGGGTGTGGATTCACCCCTCCACTTT
.,TRBJ2-7,TRBV12-3/TRBV12-4,few,CASTRDYEQYF,TGTGCCAGCACGAGAGATTACGAGCAGTACTTC
TRBD2,TRBJ2-5,TRBV24-1,few,CATSDPGTSGIQETQYF,TGTGCCACCAGTGATCCCGGGACTAGCGGGATACAAGAGACCCAGTACTTC
.,TRBJ2-1,TRBV5-1,.,CASSRPGAGINEQFF,TGCGCCAGCAGCCGACCGGGGGCCGGTATCAATGAGCAGTTCTTC
TRBD2,TRBJ2-7,TRBV7-2,.,CASSRGASGSYEQYF,TGTGCCAGCAGTCGGGGGGCTAGCGGGAGCTACGAGCAGTACTTC
.,TRBJ2-7,TRBV28,.,CASSPPGLGQYF,TGTGCCAGCAGTCCCCCGGGTTTGGGGCAGTACTTC
.,TRBJ1-2,TRBV20-1,few,CSASVGASLNYGYTF,TGCAGTGCTAGCGTGGGCGCCTCGCTTAACTATGGCTACACCTTC
.,TRBJ1-5,TRBV20-1,.,CSARDSGGQPQHF,TGCAGTGCTAGAGATTCCGGTGGGCAGCCCCAGCATTTT
TRBD1,TRBJ1-4,TRBV4-1,.,CASSPDRGREKLFF,TGCGCCAGCAGCCCGGACAGGGGAAGGGAAAAACTGTTTTTT
.,TRBJ1-5,TRBV20-1,few,CSALRGGSNQPQHF,TGCAGTGCTCTGAGGGGTGGGAGCAATCAGCCCCAGCATTTT
.,TRBJ2-1,TRBV5-1,.,CASSSQGPNEQFF,TGCGCCAGCAGCTCACAGGGTCCCAATGAGCAGTTCTTC
.,TRBJ2-3,TRBV5-1,many,CASSLTGKLRTDTQYF,TGCGCCAGCAGCTTGACAGGAAAACTACGCACAGATACGCAGTATTTT
TRBD2,TRBJ2-5,TRBV20-1,.,CSARTSGPQETQYF,TGCAGTGCTAGGACTAGCGGACCTCAAGAGACCCAGTACTTC
.,TRBJ1-1,TRBV5-4,.,CASSFDQEAFF,TGTGCCAGCAGCTTCGACCAAGAAGCTTTCTTT
TRBD2,TRBJ2-1,TRBV5-1,.,CASSSLLAGVINEQFF,TGCGCCAGCAGCTCGTTACTAGCGGGAGTAATCAATGAGCAGTTCTTC
.,TRBJ2-7,TRBV6-6,.,CASSYPLTKGGYEQYF,TGTGCCAGCAGTTACCCCCTGACGAAGGGGGGCTACGAGCAGTACTTC
.,TRBJ2-1,TRBV5-1,.,CASSVTGIGNEQFF,TGCGCCAGCAGCGTAACAGGGATCGGGAATGAGCAGTTCTTC
TRBD2,TRBJ2-5,TRBV10-3,.,CAISEFIGRLAGGTKETQYF,TGTGCCATCAGTGAGTTTATCGGTCGACTAGCGGGAGGAACCAAAGAGACCCAGTACTTC
.,TRBJ2-5,TRBV20-1,.,CSIAGQGETQYF,TGCAGCATAGCGGGACAGGGAGAGACCCAGTACTTC
TRBD1,TRBJ2-2,TRBV7-2,.,CASSLDREGELFF,TGTGCCAGCAGCTTGGACAGGGAGGGGGAGCTGTTTTTT
TRBD2,TRBJ2-1,TRBV5-1,many,CASSFNSVALAANNEQFF,TGCGCCAGCAGCTTTAATTCCGTGGCGCTAGCGGCAAACAATGAGCAGTTCTTC
.,TRBJ2-7,TRBV29-1,few,CSVVGGRDSYEQYF,TGCAGCGTTGTAGGGGGAAGGGACTCCTACGAGCAGTACTTC
.,TRBJ1-6,TRBV20-1,few,CSARDMSGGTSPLHF,TGCAGTGCTAGAGATATGTCTGGGGGAACTTCACCCCTCCACTTT
.,TRBJ2-7,TRBV3-1,.,CASSQNLVEQYF,TGTGCCAGCAGCCAGAATTTGGTCGAGCAGTACTTC
.,TRBJ2-2,TRBV11-2,few,CASSSRGRGVGELFF,TGTGCCAGCAGCTCTCGGGGCAGGGGCGTCGGGGAGCTGTTTTTT
.,TRBJ2-5,TRBV29-1,few,CSVTGETQYF,TGCAGCGTGACAGGAGAGACCCAGTACTTC
.,TRBJ2-3,TRBV29-1,few,CRTGGGDQAPQYF,TGCAGGACCGGAGGAGGGGACCAGGCCCCGCAGTATTTT